Shown below are 22 T cell receptor beta chains from a single sample sequenced in a study of blood T cell repertoires in COVID-19. Here immunoSEQ multiplex PCR was the method, and the copy in TCRdb shows in-frame clones only, minus some. The table shows 490,000 or so clones, with about 88% occurring only once. The sample was PBMCs or T cells enriched from blood (not recorded which). The source of these receptors is a woman aged 55-75 years who had recovered from COVID-19.

The chain is built from TRBV6-1 and TRBJ1-4; no clear D gene. V was pared by 3 bases and J by 6 bases, with 14 bases between. The CDR3 length is 15 residues. From germline, CDR1 is MNHNS and CDR2 SASEGT. The CDR3 DNA reads as TGTGCCAGCAGTGAGACCGGGGTAGAGTATGAAAAACTGTTTTTT. Encoded protein: CASSETGVEYEKLFF.

The chain joins TRBV25-1 to TRBJ1-6, with 8 positions matching TRBD1. The length of the CDR3 is 16 residues. Germline V gives CDR1 MGHDK, CDR2 SYGVNS. After removal of 3 bases from V and 8 bases from J, the junction contained 9 bases not matched to a gene. CDR3 amino acids: CASSDSRQGMDSPLHF. DNA for the CDR3: TGTGCCAGCAGTGACTCCAGACAGGGGATGGATTCACCCCTCCACTTT.

In its sample, this clone was seen once. The chain recombines TRBV2 with TRBJ2-7; the match to TRBD1 covers 7 bases. V shed 6 bases, J shed 9 bases, and the junction held 5 bases outside the gene matches. CDR3 length: 11 residues. Germline V gives CDR1 SNHLY, CDR2 FYNNEI. The CDR3 DNA follows: TGTGCCAGCAGGTTACAGGGGCGGCAGTACTTC. As protein: CASRLQGRQYF.

The V call is TRBV3-1 (or the pseudogene TRBV3-2), the J call TRBJ2-5, with TRBD1 matching 7 bases. In germline, CDR1 is LGHDT, CDR2 YNNKEL (reference sequence). After removal of 5 bases from V and 5 bases from J, the junction contained 8 bases not matched to a gene. The CDR3 runs 14 residues. The CDR3 DNA follows: TGTGCCAGCAGCTATAACAGGGGAAGGGAGACCCAGTACTTC. It codes for CASSYNRGRETQYF.

The chain joins TRBV15 to TRBJ2-1, with 10 bases fitting TRBD1. Germline CDR1 reads LNHNV; CDR2 reads YYDKDF (reference sequence). Trimming cost V 6 bases and J 4 bases; bases outside gene matches: 0. CDR3 length: 13 amino acids. Here the CDR3 DNA reads TGTGCCACCAGGGGACAGGGGTACAATGAGCAGTTCTTC. Translation gives CATRGQGYNEQFF.

The CDR3 DNA follows: TGTGCCAGCGACAGGCCCCACTCCTACGAGCAGTACTTC. Translating it yields CASDRPHSYEQYF. This chain connects TRBV2 to TRBJ2-7; D perhaps matches TRBD1 (6 bases). The CDR3 is 13 amino acids. The germline V and J ends were trimmed by 8 bases and 0 bases, with 11 bases remaining between them. CDR1 SNHLY and CDR2 FYNNEI come from the germline V gene.

The chain recombines TRBV29-1 with TRBJ1-3, with 9 bases identical to TRBD1. The CDR3 contains 14 residues. Germline values: CDR1 SQVTM, CDR2 ANQGSEA. V dropped 5 bases and J dropped 4; count of bases not matched to a gene: 6. The CDR3 DNA follows: TGCAGCGTTCCGGGACAGGGAGCGGGAAACACCATATATTTT. It is translated as CSVPGQGAGNTIYF.

The CDR3 protein is CASSPGSEVNTEAFF. CDR3 nucleotides: TGTGCCAGCTCACCAGGGTCGGAGGTGAACACTGAAGCTTTCTTT. This chain links TRBV18 with TRBJ1-1; D gene ambiguous. The CDR3 consists of 15 residues. V was trimmed by 2 bases and J by 0 bases, leaving 10 bases between them. Looked up from germline, CDR1 is KGHSH and CDR2 is LQKENI.

This sequence joins TRBV12-5 and TRBJ2-7; D is possibly TRBD2 (6 bases). Germline CDR1 LGHNT, CDR2 FRNRAP. V lost 1 base and J lost 3, with 7 bases in between. This CDR3 comprises 13 residues. CDR3 amino acids: CASGLGGDYEQYF. The CDR3, as DNA: TGTGCTAGTGGTTTGGGGGGGGACTACGAGCAGTACTTC.

J is TRBJ1-1 and V is TRBV6-5; perhaps TRBD1 as D (5 bases). With 5 bases removed from V and 2 bases from J, the gap between germline ends came to 12 bases. Germline lookup yields CDR1 MNHEY and CDR2 SVGAGI. The CDR3 loop spans 14 amino acids. The CDR3 coding sequence is TGTGCCAGCAGTACCGCCGGGGGAAACACTGAAGCTTTCTTT. This codes for CASSTAGGNTEAFF.

The J gene is TRBJ1-5, the V gene TRBV25-1; D ambiguous. The V gene's germline CDR1 is MGHDK and CDR2 SYGVNS. The CDR3 extends over 17 amino acids. With 5 bases removed from V and 0 bases from J, the gap between germline ends came to 17 bases. CDR3 sequence reads: CASSYTTRILSNQPQHF. In nucleotides, the CDR3 is TGTGCCAGCAGTTATACTACCCGCATACTTAGCAATCAGCCCCAGCATTTT.

The chain employs TRBV30 and TRBJ2-5; 10 bases are shared with TRBD1. After removal of 3 bases from V and 5 bases from J, the junction contained 6 bases not matched to a gene. CDR1 and CDR2 from the germline V gene are GTSNPN and SVGIG (reference sequence). The CDR3 is 14 residues long. This CDR3 is CAWRGLTGGETQYF. CDR3 sequence (DNA): TGTGCCTGGAGGGGATTGACAGGGGGCGAGACCCAGTACTTC.

CDR3 in amino acids: CASAGGASTDTQYF. In DNA form, the CDR3 reads TGTGCCAGCGCGGGGGGGGCTAGCACAGATACGCAGTATTTT. The rearrangement joins TRBV18 to TRBJ2-3, with 9 bases fitting TRBD2. CDR3 length: 14 amino acids. Trimming at V came to 8 bases and at J to 0 bases, leaving 3 bases not matched to a gene. The germline V gene has CDR1 KGHSH and CDR2 LQKENI. The full variable domain, completed using reference TRBV18 and TRBJ2-3, is NAGVMQNPRHLVRRRGQEARLRCSPMKGHSHVYWYRQLPEEGLKFMVYLQKENIIDESGMPKERFSAEFPKEGPSILRIQQVVRGDSAAYFCASAGGASTDTQYFGPGTRLTVL.

Here the CDR3 DNA reads TGTGCCAGCAACCGTTTCAGGGACGGGGAGCTGTTTTTT. Residues: CASNRFRDGELFF. This chain links TRBV2 with TRBJ2-2; a possible D gene is TRBD1 (5 bases). The CDR3 has 13 residues. V was pared by 7 bases and J by 7 bases, with 13 bases between. Germline CDR1 is SNHLY and CDR2 is FYNNEI. The full variable domain, rest sourced from reference TRBV2 and TRBJ2-2, is EPEVTQTPSHQVTQMGQEVILRCVPISNHLYFYWYRQILGQKVEFLVSFYNNEISEKSEIFDDQFSVERPDGSNFTLKIRSTKLEDSAMYFCASNRFRDGELFFGEGSRLTVL.

The V gene is TRBV23-1, the J gene TRBJ2-7; D is unclear. TRBV23-1 falls under the ORF class, with uncertain function. V was trimmed by 4 bases and J by 3 bases, leaving 16 bases between them. The CDR3 consists of 15 residues. CDR3 bases: TGCGCCAGCAGTCCCCCCAGGCACAACTTCTACGAGCAGTACGTC. Translated: CASSPPRHNFYEQYV.

CDR3 nucleotide sequence: TGCACCAGCAGCCAAGGGCCCGGACAGGAGAACACCGGGGAGCTGTTTTTT. Its translation: CTSSQGPGQENTGELFF. The V gene is TRBV1, the J gene TRBJ2-2; the table's D call, TRBD1, was not checked against the DNA. TRBV1 corresponds to a pseudogene. The CDR3 runs to 17 residues.

The V call is TRBV9, the J call TRBJ2-1; no firm D call. CDR3 length equals 13 residues. The germline V and J ends were trimmed by 4 bases and 7 bases, with 12 bases remaining between them. Germline V CDR1 and CDR2: SGDLS, YYNGEE. In nucleotides, the CDR3 is TGTGCCAGCAGCCCCCCCCACTTAAATGAGCAGTTCTTC. Its translation is CASSPPHLNEQFF.

This chain's CDR3 is CASRAIGGYSNQPQHF. The CDR3, as DNA: TGTGCCAGCAGGGCCATAGGGGGTTATAGCAATCAGCCCCAGCATTTT. J is TRBJ1-5 and V is TRBV2; D is perhaps TRBD1 (6 bases). Germline CDR1 and CDR2: SNHLY and FYNNEI. The CDR3 is made up of 16 amino acids. Trimming removed 6 bases from V and 0 bases from J, with 15 bases in between. Full variable domain (missing parts from reference TRBV2 and TRBJ1-5): EPEVTQTPSHQVTQMGQEVILRCVPISNHLYFYWYRQILGQKVEFLVSFYNNEISEKSEIFDDQFSVERPDGSNFTLKIRSTKLEDSAMYFCASRAIGGYSNQPQHFGDGTRLSIL.

The chain uses TRBV5-1 and TRBJ2-1; 9 bases map to TRBD2. The germline CDR1 and CDR2 sequences are SGHRS and YFSETQ. The CDR3 has 16 residues. After removal of 0 bases from V and 2 bases from J, the junction contained 3 bases not matched to a gene. The CDR3: CASSLDLAGTYNEQFF. The DNA for the CDR3 is TGCGCCAGCAGCTTGGACCTAGCGGGGACCTACAATGAGCAGTTCTTC.

The genes are TRBV19 and TRBJ1-2, with TRBD1 identical over 7 bases. J gave up 5 bases and V 6 bases, and 6 bases lay outside the gene matches. Germline CDR1 reads LNHDA; CDR2 reads SQIVND (reference sequence). This CDR3 has 13 residues. CDR3 sequence: CASRPGQLYGYTF. CDR3 sequence (DNA): TGTGCCAGTAGACCGGGACAGCTGTATGGCTACACCTTC.

The CDR3, as DNA: TGTGCAAGTCGCTTAGGCCGGACTAGCGGGGCCTACGAGCAGTACGTC. This encodes CASRLGRTSGAYEQYV. V and J are TRBV12-2 and TRBJ2-7; the table's D call of TRBD2 was not tested on the DNA. TRBV12-2 counts as a pseudogene. This CDR3 has 16 residues.

The chain employs TRBV27 and TRBJ1-5, with 7 bases matching TRBD1. This CDR3 region has 15 residues. J gave up 5 bases and V 4 bases, and 8 bases lay outside the gene matches. CDR1 and CDR2 (germline): MNHEY, SMNVEV (reference sequence). Here the CDR3 reads CASSSQGVEHQPQHF. The CDR3 region has the DNA TGTGCCAGCAGTTCCCAGGGGGTAGAGCATCAGCCCCAGCATTTT.